This passage covers 31 T cell receptor beta chains from one sample sequenced in a study of blood T cell repertoires in COVID-19. TCRdb's copy holds only in-frame clones and misses some; the assay was immunoSEQ multiplex PCR. Found here are approximately 110,000 clones, around 74% of them singletons; the top ten hold around 6.2%. The sequencing input was peripheral blood. These receptors were collected from a man of 80 years or more with COVID-19, enrolled during active disease.

The chain uses TRBV11-2 and TRBJ1-1; TRBD1 matches at 7 bases. This CDR3 is 14 amino acids long. Per the germline V gene, CDR1 is SGHAT and CDR2 is FQNNGV. Trimming cost V 5 bases and J 3 bases; bases outside gene matches: 6. The CDR3, as DNA: TGTGCCAGCAGCGCGTCAGGGGGTTACACTGAAGCTTTCTTT. As protein: CASSASGGYTEAFF.

The chain combines TRBV5-1 with TRBJ1-5; D gene uncertain. The CDR3 contains 14 residues. Looked up from germline, CDR1 is SGHRS and CDR2 is YFSETQ. The V gene lost 0 bases and the J gene lost 4 bases, with 8 bases spanning the gap. CDR3 bases: TGCGCCAGCAGCTTGGGGGAGGCGAATCAGCCCCAGCATTTT. Translated: CASSLGEANQPQHF.

This chain connects TRBV15 to TRBJ1-3; no firm D call. Trimming shortened V by 0 bases and J by 5 bases, and 11 bases separated the two germline ends. The length of the CDR3 is 15 residues. CDR1 is LNHNV and CDR2 is YYDKDF in the germline V gene (reference sequence). The CDR3 nucleotides read TGTGCCACCAGCAGAGATCTAAATACTAGAAACACCATATATTTT. Translation: CATSRDLNTRNTIYF.

The chain carries TRBV5-4 and TRBJ1-2; 8 bases line up with TRBD1. The germline V gene has CDR1 SGHNT and CDR2 YYREEE (reference sequence). This CDR3 has 14 residues. V lost 5 bases, J lost 6 bases, and 9 bases stayed unmatched. CDR3 DNA sequence: TGTGCCAGCAGGCCCGTCAGGGGGCTCGATGGCTACACCTTC. Translation: CASRPVRGLDGYTF.

The chain is built from TRBV18 and TRBJ1-1; no clear D. The CDR3 loop spans 14 amino acids. Between the trimmed V and J ends, which lost 5 bases and 2 bases, there was a span of 12 bases. Germline CDR1 is KGHSH and CDR2 is LQKENI. The chain's CDR3 is CASSGPPGNTEAFF. The CDR3 nucleotides are TGTGCCAGCTCAGGTCCCCCGGGAAACACTGAAGCTTTCTTT.

The chain links TRBV6-2 or TRBV6-3 to TRBJ2-1, with 7 bases identical to TRBD1. CDR3 size: 12 residues. Germline loops: CDR1 MNHEY, CDR2 SVGEGT. The V and J ends lost 5 bases and 12 bases, in that order; junction bases with no gene match: 7. The CDR3 spells CASSDLDRAQFF. The CDR3 bases are TGTGCCAGCAGTGATCTCGACAGGGCGCAGTTCTTC.

The chain carries TRBV5-1 and TRBJ1-5; 7 nucleotides match TRBD1. Germline CDR1 reads SGHRS; CDR2 reads YFSETQ. V trimming: 2 bases; J trimming: 6 bases; junction bases outside the gene matches: 2. The CDR3 covers 13 residues. The CDR3 region has the DNA TGCGCCAGCAGCTTAGGGGGCGCTCAGCCCCAGCATTTT. It specifies CASSLGGAQPQHF. The variable domain in full, completed from reference TRBV5-1 and TRBJ1-5, reads KAGVTQTPRYLIKTRGQQVTLSCSPISGHRSVSWYQQTPGQGLQFLFEYFSETQRNKGNFPGRFSGRQFSNSRSEMNVSTLELGDSALYLCASSLGGAQPQHFGDGTRLSIL.

The genes are TRBV24-1 and TRBJ2-3; D is possibly TRBD1 (6 bases). Looked up from germline, CDR1 is KGHDR and CDR2 is SFDVKD. Trimming removed 8 bases from V and 4 bases from J, with 9 bases in between. This CDR3 is 12 amino acids long. The CDR3 sequence: CATKGVADTQYF. In nucleotides, the CDR3 is TGTGCCACCAAGGGGGTCGCAGATACGCAGTATTTT.

The CDR3 nucleotides are TGTGCCAGCAGAGATATAGCGGGAGGGGGAGACGAGCAGTACTTC. Protein sequence: CASRDIAGGGDEQYF. The chain combines TRBV6-6 with TRBJ2-7; 11 bases agree with TRBD2. This CDR3 is built from 15 residues. Per germline, CDR1 MNHNY and CDR2 SVGAGI (reference sequence). Trimming cost V 6 bases and J 5 bases; bases outside gene matches: 9.

The chain uses TRBV7-9 and TRBJ2-3, with a tentative D call TRBD2 (5 bases). Germline CDR1 reads SEHNR; CDR2 reads FQNEAQ (reference sequence). This CDR3 region has 18 residues. The V and J ends lost 1 base and 1 base respectively, with 18 bases between them. The CDR3 spells CASSLGSAFKGGTDTQYF. The CDR3 DNA reads as TGTGCCAGCAGCTTAGGTAGCGCCTTTAAGGGTGGCACAGATACGCAGTATTTT. Looking up the rest from reference TRBV7-9 and TRBJ2-3 gives the full variable domain: DTGVSQNPRHKITKRGQNVTFRCDPISEHNRLYWYRQTLGQGPEFLTYFQNEAQLEKSRLLSDRFSAERPKGSFSTLEIQRTEQGDSAMYLCASSLGSAFKGGTDTQYFGPGTRLTVL.

V gene TRBV7-8 combines with J gene TRBJ2-5; TRBD2 matches 9 bases. The germline V gene encodes CDR1 SGHVS and CDR2 FQNEAQ. CDR3 length: 15 amino acids. V lost 3 bases and J lost 5; bases outside the gene matches: 7. CDR3 in amino acids: CASSLAGGPGETQYF. The DNA of the CDR3 is TGTGCCAGCAGCTTGGCGGGAGGGCCCGGGGAGACCCAGTACTTC.

This clone was recorded once. The chain links TRBV5-4 to TRBJ2-3; unclear D gene. The germline gives CDR1 SGHNT, CDR2 YYREEE (reference sequence). The CDR3 contains 14 residues. The ends were cut back, 4 bases at V and 1 base at J, with 10 bases in the middle. The CDR3: CASSERSGTDTQYF. The CDR3 nucleotides are TGTGCCAGCAGCGAACGGTCCGGCACAGATACGCAGTATTTT.

This chain links TRBV19 with TRBJ1-5; 7 nucleotides align to TRBD1. V lost 7 bases and J lost 5; bases outside the gene matches: 14. The CDR3 spans 16 residues. The germline V gene has CDR1 LNHDA and CDR2 SQIVND (reference sequence). CDR3 residues: CASTSGTVPHHQPQHF. The CDR3 DNA follows: TGTGCCAGTACCTCTGGGACAGTGCCGCATCATCAGCCCCAGCATTTT. The variable domain in full, with the rest retrieved from reference TRBV19 and TRBJ1-5, is DGGITQSPKYLFRKEGQNVTLSCEQNLNHDAMYWYRQDPGQGLRLIYYSQIVNDFQKGDIAEGYSVSREKKESFPLTVTSAQKNPTAFYLCASTSGTVPHHQPQHFGDGTRLSIL.

The chain carries TRBV6-2 or TRBV6-3 and TRBJ1-4; tentatively, D is TRBD1 (5 bases). This CDR3 has 13 residues. Germline V gene lookup returns CDR1 MNHEY and CDR2 SVGEGT. Trimming took off 5 bases at V and 5 bases at J, with 9 bases between the two ends. The CDR3 here is CASSVPGNEKLFF. The CDR3 region has the DNA TGTGCCAGCAGTGTCCCAGGGAATGAAAAACTGTTTTTT.

The chain links TRBV9 to TRBJ2-1, with 10 bases fitting TRBD2. The V gene's germline CDR1 is SGDLS and CDR2 YYNGEE. The CDR3 totals 16 residues. Trimming at V came to 0 bases and at J to 7 bases, leaving 7 bases not matched to a gene. The CDR3 protein is CASSVAGLAGANEQFF. In DNA form, the CDR3 reads TGTGCCAGCAGCGTAGCTGGCCTAGCGGGAGCTAATGAGCAGTTCTTC.

This clone came up once. The V gene is TRBV28, the J gene TRBJ2-2; TRBD1 matches at 7 bases. This CDR3 spans 19 amino acids. CDR1 MDHEN and CDR2 SYDVKM come from the germline V gene. Trimming took 3 bases from V and 3 from J; bases not matched to a gene: 16. The CDR3 sequence: CASSFFLATGIGHTGELFF. CDR3 sequence (DNA): TGTGCCAGCAGTTTCTTCCTTGCGACAGGGATTGGGCACACCGGGGAGCTGTTTTTT.

This clone was seen only a few times. CDR3 DNA sequence: TGTGCCAGTAATCTGGGACAGGGGGCTCAGTTCTATGGCTACACCTTC. It yields the protein CASNLGQGAQFYGYTF. This chain links TRBV19 with TRBJ1-2, with 12 bases fitting TRBD1. This CDR3 region has 16 residues. With V trimmed by 7 bases and J by 4 bases, 10 bases remained unmatched. Germline V gene lookup returns CDR1 LNHDA and CDR2 SQIVND (reference sequence).

The chain carries TRBV4-1 and TRBJ2-6, with 8 bases identical to TRBD1. The CDR3 is 16 residues long. CDR1 is MGHRA and CDR2 is YSYEKL in the germline V gene. V lost 2 bases to trimming and J lost 3 bases; unmatched junction nucleotides: 3. In DNA, the CDR3 is TGCGCCAGCAGCCAAAGGACAGGGTTTGGGGCCAACGTCCTGACTTTC. As protein: CASSQRTGFGANVLTF.

J is TRBJ2-2 and V is TRBV11-3, with 7 positions matching TRBD1. This CDR3 comprises 15 residues. The germline gives CDR1 SGHNT, CDR2 YENEEA. The ends lost 6 bases at V and 0 bases at J; junction bases unmatched: 4. CDR3: CASRFGTANTGELFF. CDR3 DNA sequence: TGTGCCAGCAGATTCGGGACAGCGAACACCGGGGAGCTGTTTTTT.

Only a few counts were recorded for this clone. The J gene is TRBJ2-1, the V gene TRBV2; 8 bases match TRBD1. V trimming: 6 bases; J trimming: 3 bases; junction bases outside the gene matches: 7. The CDR3 runs to 15 residues. The germline V gene encodes CDR1 SNHLY and CDR2 FYNNEI. The CDR3 sequence: CASRSRDRNYNEQFF. The CDR3, as DNA: TGTGCCAGCAGGTCCCGGGACAGGAACTACAATGAGCAGTTCTTC.

The CDR3 region is CASSIAGGAYNEQFF. CDR3 in DNA: TGTGCCAGTAGTATAGCGGGTGGCGCCTACAATGAGCAGTTCTTC. V usage is TRBV19 and J usage is TRBJ2-1; D remains ambiguous. CDR1 is LNHDA, CDR2 SQIVND, per germline (reference sequence). The CDR3 sequence is 15 residues long. V lost 1 base, J lost 2 bases, and 9 bases lay in between.

V usage is TRBV28 and J usage is TRBJ2-1, with TRBD2 matching 8 bases. This CDR3 spans 15 amino acids. CDR1 is MDHEN and CDR2 is SYDVKM in the germline V gene. Losses at the gene ends were 6 bases for V and 4 bases for J; bases not matched to a gene: 8. CDR3 in DNA: TGTGCCAGCAGCCCAAGACTAGCGAGATACAATGAGCAGTTCTTC. Translation: CASSPRLARYNEQFF. The full variable domain, with the rest looked up from reference TRBV28 and TRBJ2-1, is DVKVTQSSRYLVKRTGEKVFLECVQDMDHENMFWYRQDPGLGLRLIYFSYDVKMKEKGDIPEGYSVSREKKERFSLILESASTNQTSMYLCASSPRLARYNEQFFGPGTRLTVL.

The rearrangement links TRBV4-3 to TRBJ2-7, with D perhaps TRBD2 (6 bases). Germline CDR1 LGHNA, CDR2 YSLEER. CDR3 size: 15 residues. Trimming cost V 0 bases and J 2 bases, with 11 bases left between them. CDR3 sequence (DNA): TGCGCCAGCAGCCAAGATTGGGCGGGAACCTACGAGCAGTACTTC. Its translation is CASSQDWAGTYEQYF.

V and J are TRBV10-3 and TRBJ2-5; D is ambiguous. The CDR3 spans 11 residues. The germline V gene has CDR1 ENHRY and CDR2 SYGVKD. Between the trimmed V and J ends, which lost 3 bases and 5 bases, there was a span of 4 bases. This chain's CDR3 is CAISESETQYF. For the CDR3, the DNA is TGTGCCATCAGTGAATCGGAGACCCAGTACTTC.

Only a few counts were recorded for this clone. The genes are TRBV7-6 and TRBJ2-3, with TRBD2 matching 13 bases. Germline CDR1 and CDR2: SGHVS and FNYEAQ. This CDR3 is 18 amino acids long. V lost 6 bases to trimming and J lost 3 bases; unmatched junction nucleotides: 12. The CDR3 reads CASRPGTSGKGRTDTQYF. The CDR3, as DNA: TGTGCCAGCAGGCCTGGGACTAGCGGGAAAGGGAGGACAGATACGCAGTATTTT.

V usage is TRBV12-3 or TRBV12-4 and J usage is TRBJ2-7; D uncertain. The ends were cut back, 2 bases at V and 5 bases at J, with 4 bases in the middle. There are 11 residues in the CDR3. The CDR3 DNA is TGTGCCAGCAGTTTAAATAACGAGCAGTACTTC. This translates into CASSLNNEQYF.

V and J are TRBV27 and TRBJ1-1; D is ambiguous. Germline CDR1 MNHEY, CDR2 SMNVEV (reference sequence). The CDR3 has 13 residues. V shed 7 bases and J shed 0 bases, with 9 bases lying between them. The CDR3 spells CASISFLNTEAFF. The CDR3 DNA reads as TGTGCCAGCATTTCATTTCTGAACACTGAAGCTTTCTTT.

The rearrangement uses TRBV5-1 and TRBJ2-5; 12 bases map to TRBD2. CDR1 and CDR2 (germline): SGHRS, YFSETQ. J lost 5 bases, V lost 1 base, and 12 bases had no gene match. The CDR3 consists of 18 residues. The CDR3 sequence: CASSLWLAGGPGVETQYF. The CDR3 DNA sequence: TGCGCCAGCAGCTTGTGGCTAGCGGGAGGGCCCGGGGTGGAGACCCAGTACTTC.

The chain employs TRBV5-6 and TRBJ2-5; 12 nucleotides align to TRBD2. CDR3 length: 16 residues. V lost 0 bases to trimming and J lost 4 bases; unmatched junction nucleotides: 4. Germline V gene data show CDR1 as SGHDT and CDR2 as YYEEEE. The CDR3 region has the DNA TGTGCCAGCAGCTTGGTAATACTAGCGGGAGGAGAGACCCAGTACTTC. Amino acid sequence: CASSLVILAGGETQYF.

This clone has just one count. V is TRBV28 and J is TRBJ2-7, with 9 bases identical to TRBD1. This CDR3 contains 15 residues. Trimming cost V 6 bases and J 1 base; bases outside gene matches: 7. Germline CDR1 reads MDHEN; CDR2 reads SYDVKM. CDR3 in amino acids: CASRQQGAASYEQYF. DNA for the CDR3: TGTGCCAGCAGACAACAGGGGGCCGCGTCCTACGAGCAGTACTTC.

This chain joins TRBV2 and TRBJ1-1, with D perhaps matching TRBD1 (6 bases). V shed 3 bases and J shed 4 bases, with 12 bases lying between them. Germline assignment: CDR1 SNHLY and CDR2 FYNNEI. There are 14 residues in the CDR3. Here the CDR3 reads CASSEEQGGTEAFF. CDR3 bases: TGTGCCAGCAGTGAGGAACAGGGCGGCACTGAAGCTTTCTTT.